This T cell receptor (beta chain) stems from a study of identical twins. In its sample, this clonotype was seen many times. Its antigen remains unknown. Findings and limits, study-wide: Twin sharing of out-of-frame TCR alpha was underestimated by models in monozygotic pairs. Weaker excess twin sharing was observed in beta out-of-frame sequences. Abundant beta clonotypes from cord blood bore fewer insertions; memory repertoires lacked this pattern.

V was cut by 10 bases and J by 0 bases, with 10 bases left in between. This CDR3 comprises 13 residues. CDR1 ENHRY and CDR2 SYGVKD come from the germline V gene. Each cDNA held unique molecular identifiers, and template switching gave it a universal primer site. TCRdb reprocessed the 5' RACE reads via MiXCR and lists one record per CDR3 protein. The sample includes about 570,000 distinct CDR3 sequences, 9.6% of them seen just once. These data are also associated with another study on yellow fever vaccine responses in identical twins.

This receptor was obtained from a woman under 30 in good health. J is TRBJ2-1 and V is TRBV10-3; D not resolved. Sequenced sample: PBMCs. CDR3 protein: CATTTHSYNEQFF. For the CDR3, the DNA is TGTGCCACGACGACACACTCCTACAATGAGCAGTTCTTC.